Below, one T cell receptor (beta chain) is given with its context. Its matching antigen is unknown. The data stem from a study of long-term antiretroviral therapy in people with HIV. General study findings and limits: Across all time points, the repertoire was dominated by clones that expanded before ART. ART preceded a rise in diversity that nonetheless stayed lower than in transplant donor controls. Blood in the study was drawn between the mid-2000s and the late 2010s, possibly under older ART regimens, which may be less effective than current ones.

Version v3.0 of the immunoSEQ assay ran at survey level. Assay used: immunoSEQ multiplex PCR; TCRdb lists only in-frame clones, some missing. The table includes about 20,000 clones, roughly 84% detected once. V lost 8 bases and J lost 2, with 16 bases in between. Looked up from germline, CDR1 is SNHLY and CDR2 is FYNNEI. The CDR3 extends over 14 amino acids. The receptor was derived from a man aged 60 to 69 with HIV. The genes are TRBV2 and TRBJ2-7; TRBD1 or TRBD2 may be the D gene (5 bases each). The input for sequencing was unsorted PBMCs, taken 1.3 years after starting antiretroviral therapy. The CDR3 sequence: CASGSGTLTYEQYF. Written as DNA, the CDR3 is TGTGCCAGCGGAAGTGGGACGCTAACCTACGAGCAGTACTTC. Using reference TRBV2 and TRBJ2-7 for the parts outside the CDR3, the full variable domain is EPEVTQTPSHQVTQMGQEVILRCVPISNHLYFYWYRQILGQKVEFLVSFYNNEISEKSEIFDDQFSVERPDGSNFTLKIRSTKLEDSAMYFCASGSGTLTYEQYFGPGTRLTVT.